This T cell receptor beta chain was obtained from a study of cytomegalovirus exposure and HLA in healthy donors. Healthy individuals who donated bone marrow served as the donors. Researchers ran the PCR with 60 Vbeta and 13 Jbeta primers. TCRdb's table, derived via immunoSEQ multiplex PCR, lists solely in-frame clones and lacks some. The sample records approximately 160,000 clones, roughly 64% being singletons. Germline CDR1 and CDR2: LNHDA and SQIVND (reference sequence). V was clipped by 3 bases and J by 8 bases; unmatched bases: 16. The CDR3 extends over 16 amino acids. V is TRBV19 and J is TRBJ2-7, with TRBD1 matching over 7 bases. This clonotype originated in a young woman in good health and CMV-seropositive. The source material was PBMCs. CDR3 coding DNA: TGTGCCAGTAGTATTCTCCTCAGGACAGGCCGCTTCAAGCAGTACTTC. Residues: CASSILLRTGRFKQYF.